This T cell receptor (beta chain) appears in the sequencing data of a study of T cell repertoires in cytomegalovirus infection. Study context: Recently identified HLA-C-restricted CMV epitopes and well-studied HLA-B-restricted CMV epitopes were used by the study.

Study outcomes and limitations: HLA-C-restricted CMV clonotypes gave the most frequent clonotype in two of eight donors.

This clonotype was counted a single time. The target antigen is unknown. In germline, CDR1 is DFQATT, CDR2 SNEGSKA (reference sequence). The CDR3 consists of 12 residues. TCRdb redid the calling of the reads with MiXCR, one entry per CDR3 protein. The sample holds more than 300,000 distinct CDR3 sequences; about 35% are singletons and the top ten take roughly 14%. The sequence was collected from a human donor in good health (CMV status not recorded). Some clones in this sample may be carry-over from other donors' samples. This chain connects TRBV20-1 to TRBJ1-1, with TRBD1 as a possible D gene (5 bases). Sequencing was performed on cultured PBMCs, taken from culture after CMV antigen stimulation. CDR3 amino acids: CSPMGPNTEAFF. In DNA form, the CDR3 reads TGCAGCCCGATGGGGCCGAACACTGAAGCTTTCTTT.